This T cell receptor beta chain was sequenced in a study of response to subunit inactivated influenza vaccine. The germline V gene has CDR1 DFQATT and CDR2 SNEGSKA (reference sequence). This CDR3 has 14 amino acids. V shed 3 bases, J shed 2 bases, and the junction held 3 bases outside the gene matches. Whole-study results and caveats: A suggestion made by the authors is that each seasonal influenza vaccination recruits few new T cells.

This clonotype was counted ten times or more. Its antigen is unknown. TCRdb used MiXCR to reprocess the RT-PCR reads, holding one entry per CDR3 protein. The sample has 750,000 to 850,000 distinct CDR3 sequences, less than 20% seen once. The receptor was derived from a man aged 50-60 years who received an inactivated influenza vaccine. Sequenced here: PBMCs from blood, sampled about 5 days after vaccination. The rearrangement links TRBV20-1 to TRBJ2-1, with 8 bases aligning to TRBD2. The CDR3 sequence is CSASGGGTYNEQFF. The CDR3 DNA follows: TGCAGTGCTAGCGGGGGGGGTACCTACAATGAGCAGTTCTTC.